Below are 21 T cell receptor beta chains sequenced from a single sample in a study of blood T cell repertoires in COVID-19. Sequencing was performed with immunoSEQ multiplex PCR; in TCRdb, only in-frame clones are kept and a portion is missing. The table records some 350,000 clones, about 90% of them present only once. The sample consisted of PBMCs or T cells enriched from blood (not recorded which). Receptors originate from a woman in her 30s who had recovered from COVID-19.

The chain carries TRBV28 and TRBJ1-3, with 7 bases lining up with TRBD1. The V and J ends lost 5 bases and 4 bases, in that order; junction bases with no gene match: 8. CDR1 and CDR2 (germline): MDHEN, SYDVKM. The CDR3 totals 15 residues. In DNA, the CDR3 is TGTGCCAGCAGTAAATTACCGGGACAGGGAAACACCATATATTTT. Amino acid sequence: CASSKLPGQGNTIYF.

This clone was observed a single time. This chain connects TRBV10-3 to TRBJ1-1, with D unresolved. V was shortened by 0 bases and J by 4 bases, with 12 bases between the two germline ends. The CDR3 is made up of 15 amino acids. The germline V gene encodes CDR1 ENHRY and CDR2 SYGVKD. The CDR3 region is CAISESRGGRTEAFF. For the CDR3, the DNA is TGTGCCATCAGTGAGTCGCGCGGTGGTCGCACTGAAGCTTTCTTT.

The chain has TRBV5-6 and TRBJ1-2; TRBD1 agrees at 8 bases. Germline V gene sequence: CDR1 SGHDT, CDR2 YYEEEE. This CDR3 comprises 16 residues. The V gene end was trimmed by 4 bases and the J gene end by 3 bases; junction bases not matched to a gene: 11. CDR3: CASSRITTGVDYGYTF. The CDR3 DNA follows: TGTGCCAGCAGCCGGATAACGACAGGGGTAGACTATGGCTACACCTTC.

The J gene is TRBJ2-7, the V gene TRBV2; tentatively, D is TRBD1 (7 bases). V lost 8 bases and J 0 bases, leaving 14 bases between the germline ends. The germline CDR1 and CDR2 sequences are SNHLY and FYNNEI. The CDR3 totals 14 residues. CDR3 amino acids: CASAGQRSSYEQYF. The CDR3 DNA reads TGTGCCAGCGCGGGACAGCGAAGCTCCTACGAGCAGTACTTC.

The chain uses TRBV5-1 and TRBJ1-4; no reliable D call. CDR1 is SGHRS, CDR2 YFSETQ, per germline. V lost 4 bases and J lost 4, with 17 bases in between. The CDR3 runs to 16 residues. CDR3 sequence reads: CASSPGRGGGNEKLFF. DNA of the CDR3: TGCGCCAGCAGCCCCGGACGGGGAGGCGGTAATGAAAAACTGTTTTTT. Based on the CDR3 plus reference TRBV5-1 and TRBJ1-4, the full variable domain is KAGVTQTPRYLIKTRGQQVTLSCSPISGHRSVSWYQQTPGQGLQFLFEYFSETQRNKGNFPGRFSGRQFSNSRSEMNVSTLELGDSALYLCASSPGRGGGNEKLFFGSGTQLSVL.

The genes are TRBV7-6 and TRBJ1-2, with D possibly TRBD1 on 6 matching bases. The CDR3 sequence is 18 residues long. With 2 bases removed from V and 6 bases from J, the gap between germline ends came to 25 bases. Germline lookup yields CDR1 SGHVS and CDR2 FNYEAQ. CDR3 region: CASSLNPKFSGVWDGYTF. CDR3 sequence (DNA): TGTGCCAGCAGCTTAAATCCGAAATTCTCAGGGGTCTGGGATGGCTACACCTTC.

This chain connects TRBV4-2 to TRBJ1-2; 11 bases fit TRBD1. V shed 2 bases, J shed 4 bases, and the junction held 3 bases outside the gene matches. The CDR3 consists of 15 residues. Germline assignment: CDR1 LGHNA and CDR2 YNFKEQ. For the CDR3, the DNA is TGTGCCAGCAGCCAATCTGGGACAGGGGGCTATGGCTACACCTTC. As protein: CASSQSGTGGYGYTF.

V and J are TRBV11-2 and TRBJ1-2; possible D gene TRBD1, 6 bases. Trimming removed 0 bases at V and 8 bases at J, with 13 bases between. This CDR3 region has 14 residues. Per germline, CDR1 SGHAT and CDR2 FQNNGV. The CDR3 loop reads CASSLDRGAGGYTF. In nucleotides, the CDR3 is TGTGCCAGCAGCTTAGATCGGGGGGCTGGAGGCTACACCTTC.

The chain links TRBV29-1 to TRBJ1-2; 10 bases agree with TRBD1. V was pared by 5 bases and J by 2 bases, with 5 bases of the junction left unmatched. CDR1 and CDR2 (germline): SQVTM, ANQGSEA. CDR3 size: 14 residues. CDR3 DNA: TGCAGCGTTTGGGAGGGACAGGGGAACTATGGCTACACCTTC. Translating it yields CSVWEGQGNYGYTF.

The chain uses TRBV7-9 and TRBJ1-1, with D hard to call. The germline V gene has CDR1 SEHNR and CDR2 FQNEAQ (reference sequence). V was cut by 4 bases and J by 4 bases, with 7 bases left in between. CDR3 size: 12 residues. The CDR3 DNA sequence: TGTGCCAGCAGCTCCGTCTTCACTGAAGCTTTCTTT. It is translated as CASSSVFTEAFF.

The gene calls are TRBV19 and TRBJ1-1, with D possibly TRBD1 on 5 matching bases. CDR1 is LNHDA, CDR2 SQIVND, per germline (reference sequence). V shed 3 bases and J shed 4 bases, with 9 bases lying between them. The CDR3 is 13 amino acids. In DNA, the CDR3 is TGTGCCAGTAGTATCAGGGATGGCACTGAAGCTTTCTTT. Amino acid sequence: CASSIRDGTEAFF.

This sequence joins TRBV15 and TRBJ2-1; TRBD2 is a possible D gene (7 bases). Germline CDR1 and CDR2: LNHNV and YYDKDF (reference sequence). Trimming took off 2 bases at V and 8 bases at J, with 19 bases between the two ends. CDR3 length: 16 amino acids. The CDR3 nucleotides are TGTGCCACCAGCAGAATGGGGAGGGGGGGCCAGGATGAGCAGTTCTTC. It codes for CATSRMGRGGQDEQFF.

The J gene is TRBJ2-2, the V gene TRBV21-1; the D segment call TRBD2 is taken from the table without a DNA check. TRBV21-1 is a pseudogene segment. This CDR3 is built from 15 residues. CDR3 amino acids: CASTQSGKNTGELFF. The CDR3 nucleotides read TGTGCCAGCACCCAGTCGGGGAAAAACACCGGGGAGCTGTTTTTT.

The CDR3 DNA reads TGTGCCAGCAGTGGCCACCTGAACACCGGGGAGCTGTTTTTT. Translation gives CASSGHLNTGELFF. This chain connects TRBV28 to TRBJ2-2; D gene uncertain. Germline-derived CDR1 and CDR2 are MDHEN and SYDVKM. The CDR3 is 14 residues long. V lost 5 bases to trimming and J lost 1 base, with 8 bases between them.

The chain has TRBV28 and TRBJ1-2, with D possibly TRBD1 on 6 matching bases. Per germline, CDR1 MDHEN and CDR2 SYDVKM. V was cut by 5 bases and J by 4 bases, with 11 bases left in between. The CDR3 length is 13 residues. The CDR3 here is CASSPGQFYGYTF. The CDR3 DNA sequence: TGTGCCAGCAGTCCGGGACAATTCTATGGCTACACCTTC.

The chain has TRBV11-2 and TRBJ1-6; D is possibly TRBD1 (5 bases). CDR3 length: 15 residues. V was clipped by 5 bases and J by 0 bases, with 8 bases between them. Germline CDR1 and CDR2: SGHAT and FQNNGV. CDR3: CASSQGGSYNSPLHF. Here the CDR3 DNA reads TGTGCCAGCAGCCAGGGAGGCTCCTATAATTCACCCCTCCACTTT.

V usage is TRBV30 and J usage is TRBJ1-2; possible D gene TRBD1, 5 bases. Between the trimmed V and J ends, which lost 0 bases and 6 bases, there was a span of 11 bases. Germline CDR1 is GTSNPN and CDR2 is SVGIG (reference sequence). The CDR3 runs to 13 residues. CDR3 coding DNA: TGTGCCTGGAGTGTCAGGGTTGATGATGGCTACACCTTC. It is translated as CAWSVRVDDGYTF.

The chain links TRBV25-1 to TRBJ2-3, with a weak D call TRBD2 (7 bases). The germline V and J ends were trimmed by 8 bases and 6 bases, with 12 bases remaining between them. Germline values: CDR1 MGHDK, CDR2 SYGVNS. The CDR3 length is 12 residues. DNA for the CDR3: TGTGCCAGCGGGAGGGGGGGGGATACGCAGTATTTT. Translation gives CASGRGGDTQYF.

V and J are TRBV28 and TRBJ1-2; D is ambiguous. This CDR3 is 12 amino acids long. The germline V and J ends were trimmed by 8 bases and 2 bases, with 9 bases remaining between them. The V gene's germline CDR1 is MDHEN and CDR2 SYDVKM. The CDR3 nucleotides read TGTGCCAGCGCTGAGGGAAACTATGGCTACACCTTC. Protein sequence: CASAEGNYGYTF.

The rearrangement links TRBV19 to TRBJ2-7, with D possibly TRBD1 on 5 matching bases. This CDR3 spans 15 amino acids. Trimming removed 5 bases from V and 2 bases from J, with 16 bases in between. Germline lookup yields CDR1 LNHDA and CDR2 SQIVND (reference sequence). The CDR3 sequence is CASSLKTLTAYEQYF. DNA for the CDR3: TGTGCCAGTAGTCTTAAAACCTTGACAGCCTACGAGCAGTACTTC.

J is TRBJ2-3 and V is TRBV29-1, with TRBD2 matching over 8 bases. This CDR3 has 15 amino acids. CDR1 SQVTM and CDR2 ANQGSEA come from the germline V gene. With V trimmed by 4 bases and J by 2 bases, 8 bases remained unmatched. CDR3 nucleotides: TGCAGCGTTGGTGACGCGGGGGGCTCCACAGATACGCAGTATTTT. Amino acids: CSVGDAGGSTDTQYF.